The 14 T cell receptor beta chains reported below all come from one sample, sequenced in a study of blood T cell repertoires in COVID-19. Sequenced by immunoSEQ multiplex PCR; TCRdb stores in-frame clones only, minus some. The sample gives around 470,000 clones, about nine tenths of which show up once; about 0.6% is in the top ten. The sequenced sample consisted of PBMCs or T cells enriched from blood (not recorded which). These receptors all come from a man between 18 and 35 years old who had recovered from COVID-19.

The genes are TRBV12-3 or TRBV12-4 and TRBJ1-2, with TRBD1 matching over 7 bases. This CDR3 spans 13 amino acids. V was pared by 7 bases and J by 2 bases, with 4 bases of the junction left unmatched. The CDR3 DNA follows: TGTGCCAGCACCTCGACAGGGAACTATGGCTACACCTTC. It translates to CASTSTGNYGYTF.

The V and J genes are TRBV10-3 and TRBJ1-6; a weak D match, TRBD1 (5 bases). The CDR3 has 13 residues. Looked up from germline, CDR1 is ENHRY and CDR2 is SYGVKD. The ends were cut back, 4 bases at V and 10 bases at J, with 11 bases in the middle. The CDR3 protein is CAISGRVESPLHF. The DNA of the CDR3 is TGTGCCATCAGTGGCAGGGTGGAATCACCCCTCCACTTT.

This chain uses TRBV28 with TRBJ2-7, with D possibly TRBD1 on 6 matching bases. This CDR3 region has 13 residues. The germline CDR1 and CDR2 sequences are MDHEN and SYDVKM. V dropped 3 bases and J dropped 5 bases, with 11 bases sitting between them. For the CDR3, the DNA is TGTGCCAGCAGTTTTCCCCACAGGGACGAGCAGTACTTC. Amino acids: CASSFPHRDEQYF.

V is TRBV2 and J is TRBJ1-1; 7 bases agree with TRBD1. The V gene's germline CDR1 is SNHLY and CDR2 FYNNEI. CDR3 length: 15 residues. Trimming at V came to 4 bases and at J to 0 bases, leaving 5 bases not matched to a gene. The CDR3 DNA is TGTGCCAGCAGTGCCCCGGACAGGCTGAACACTGAAGCTTTCTTT. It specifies CASSAPDRLNTEAFF.

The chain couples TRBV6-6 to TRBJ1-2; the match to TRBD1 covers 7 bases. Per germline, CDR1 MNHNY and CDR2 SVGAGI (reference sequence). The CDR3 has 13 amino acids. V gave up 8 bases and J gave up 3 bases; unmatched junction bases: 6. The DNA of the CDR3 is TGTGCCAGCTCTGGACAGGCAGACTATGGCTACACCTTC. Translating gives CASSGQADYGYTF.

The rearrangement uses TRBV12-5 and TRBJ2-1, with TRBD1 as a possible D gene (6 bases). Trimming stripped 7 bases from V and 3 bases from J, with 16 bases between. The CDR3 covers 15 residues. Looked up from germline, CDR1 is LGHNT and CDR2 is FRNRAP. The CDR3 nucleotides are TGTGCTAGTGCCACCCGCCAGGGGAACTACAATGAGCAGTTCTTC. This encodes CASATRQGNYNEQFF. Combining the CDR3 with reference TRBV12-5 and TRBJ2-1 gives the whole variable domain DARVTQTPRHKVTEMGQEVTMRCQPILGHNTVFWYRQTMMQGLELLAYFRNRAPLDDSGMPKDRFSAEMPDATLATLKIQPSEPRDSAVYFCASATRQGNYNEQFFGPGTRLTVL.

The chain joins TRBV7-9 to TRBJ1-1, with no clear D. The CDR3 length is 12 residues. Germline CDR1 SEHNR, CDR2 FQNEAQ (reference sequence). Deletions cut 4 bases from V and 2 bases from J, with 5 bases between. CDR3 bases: TGTGCCAGCAGCTCCATTAACACTGAAGCTTTCTTT. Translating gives CASSSINTEAFF.

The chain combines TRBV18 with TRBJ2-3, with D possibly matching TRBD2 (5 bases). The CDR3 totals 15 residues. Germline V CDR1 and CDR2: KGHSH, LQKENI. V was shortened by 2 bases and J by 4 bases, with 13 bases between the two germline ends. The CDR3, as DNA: TGTGCCAGCTCACCATTTACTAGTACGGCAGATACGCAGTATTTT. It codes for CASSPFTSTADTQYF.

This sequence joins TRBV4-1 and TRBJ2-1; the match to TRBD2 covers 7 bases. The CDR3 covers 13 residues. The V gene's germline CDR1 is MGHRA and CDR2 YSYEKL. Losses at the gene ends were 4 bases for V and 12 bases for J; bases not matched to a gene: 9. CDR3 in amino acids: CASSLRPPGGQFF. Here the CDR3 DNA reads TGCGCCAGCAGCCTCCGGCCGCCGGGGGGGCAGTTCTTC.

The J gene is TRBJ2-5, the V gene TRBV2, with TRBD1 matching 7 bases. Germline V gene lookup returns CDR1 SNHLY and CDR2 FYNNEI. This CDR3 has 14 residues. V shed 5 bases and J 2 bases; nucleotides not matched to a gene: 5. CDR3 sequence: CASSLDRTQETQYF. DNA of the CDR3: TGTGCCAGCAGTTTGGACAGGACACAAGAGACCCAGTACTTC. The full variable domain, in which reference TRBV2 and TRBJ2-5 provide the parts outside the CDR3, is EPEVTQTPSHQVTQMGQEVILRCVPISNHLYFYWYRQILGQKVEFLVSFYNNEISEKSEIFDDQFSVERPDGSNFTLKIRSTKLEDSAMYFCASSLDRTQETQYFGPGTRLLVL.

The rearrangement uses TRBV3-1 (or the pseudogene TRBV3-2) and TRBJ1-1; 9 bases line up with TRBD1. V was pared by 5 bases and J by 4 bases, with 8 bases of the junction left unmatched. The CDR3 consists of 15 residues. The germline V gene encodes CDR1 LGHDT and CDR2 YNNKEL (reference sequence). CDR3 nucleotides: TGTGCCAGCAGCTTACAGGGGGCCGGTGGCACTGAAGCTTTCTTT. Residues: CASSLQGAGGTEAFF.

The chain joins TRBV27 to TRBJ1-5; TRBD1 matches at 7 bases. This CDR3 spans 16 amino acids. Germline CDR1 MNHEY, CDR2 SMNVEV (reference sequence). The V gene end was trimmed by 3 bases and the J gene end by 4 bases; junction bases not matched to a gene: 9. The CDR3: CASSFRIGTANQPQHF. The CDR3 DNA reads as TGTGCCAGCAGTTTCCGAATCGGGACAGCTAATCAGCCCCAGCATTTT.

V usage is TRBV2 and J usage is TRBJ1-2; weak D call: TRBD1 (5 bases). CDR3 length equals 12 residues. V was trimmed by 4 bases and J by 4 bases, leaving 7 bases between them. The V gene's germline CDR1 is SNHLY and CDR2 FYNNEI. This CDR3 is CASSGGSYGYTF. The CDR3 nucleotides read TGTGCCAGCAGTGGGGGCAGCTATGGCTACACCTTC.

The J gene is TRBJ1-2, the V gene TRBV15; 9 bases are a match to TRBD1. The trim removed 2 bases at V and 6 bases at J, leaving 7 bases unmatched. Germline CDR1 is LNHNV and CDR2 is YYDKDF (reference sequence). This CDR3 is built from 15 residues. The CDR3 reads CATSRIQGAEDGYTF. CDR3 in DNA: TGTGCCACCAGCAGAATACAGGGGGCAGAGGATGGCTACACCTTC.